Below, 5 T cell receptor beta chains from the same sample are listed, as sequenced in a study of blood T cell repertoires in COVID-19. Data came from immunoSEQ multiplex PCR; TCRdb stores just in-frame clones and leaves some out. Of about 120,000 clones listed, approximately 87% are singletons. Sequenced: peripheral blood. The receptors were gathered from a man in his sixties with acute or convalescent COVID-19.

The chain carries TRBV5-1 and TRBJ2-2; tentative D call: TRBD1 (6 bases). CDR1 and CDR2 from the germline V gene are SGHRS and YFSETQ. There are 14 residues in the CDR3. V was trimmed by 0 bases and J by 5 bases, leaving 8 bases between them. CDR3: CASSLVTGTGELFF. The CDR3 region has the DNA TGCGCCAGCAGCTTGGTTACAGGGACCGGGGAGCTGTTTTTT.

This chain uses TRBV29-1 with TRBJ2-7; TRBD1 matches 7 bases. V lost 5 bases and J lost 2; bases outside the gene matches: 6. CDR1 and CDR2 (germline): SQVTM, ANQGSEA. CDR3 length: 13 residues. The CDR3 sequence: CSVPGQAAYEQYF. DNA for the CDR3: TGCAGCGTTCCCGGACAGGCCGCCTACGAGCAGTACTTC.

The CDR3: CASSTGLAGDEQFF. The CDR3 DNA sequence: TGTGCCAGTAGTACGGGACTAGCGGGGGATGAGCAGTTCTTC. V and J are TRBV19 and TRBJ2-1; 14 bases line up with TRBD2. The CDR3 runs to 14 residues. V lost 4 bases to trimming and J lost 8 bases; unmatched junction nucleotides: 1. CDR1 and CDR2 (germline): LNHDA, SQIVND (reference sequence).

The chain employs TRBV28 and TRBJ2-4; the D is unclear. CDR3 length: 17 residues. V shed 2 bases and J shed 0 bases, with 14 bases lying between them. The V gene's germline CDR1 is MDHEN and CDR2 SYDVKM. The CDR3, as DNA: TGTGCCAGCAGTTTAGCTTTGGCCCGTGTAGCCAAAAACATTCAGTACTTC. Encoded protein: CASSLALARVAKNIQYF.

This clone was seen a few times. V and J are TRBV5-1 and TRBJ1-1; D is ambiguous. CDR3 size: 16 residues. In germline, CDR1 is SGHRS, CDR2 YFSETQ. Trimming removed 3 bases at V and 3 bases at J, with 18 bases between. For the CDR3, the DNA is TGCGCCAGCAGCTCTCAGATGCTGAGGCAGCACACTGAAGCTTTCTTT. Its translation is CASSSQMLRQHTEAFF.